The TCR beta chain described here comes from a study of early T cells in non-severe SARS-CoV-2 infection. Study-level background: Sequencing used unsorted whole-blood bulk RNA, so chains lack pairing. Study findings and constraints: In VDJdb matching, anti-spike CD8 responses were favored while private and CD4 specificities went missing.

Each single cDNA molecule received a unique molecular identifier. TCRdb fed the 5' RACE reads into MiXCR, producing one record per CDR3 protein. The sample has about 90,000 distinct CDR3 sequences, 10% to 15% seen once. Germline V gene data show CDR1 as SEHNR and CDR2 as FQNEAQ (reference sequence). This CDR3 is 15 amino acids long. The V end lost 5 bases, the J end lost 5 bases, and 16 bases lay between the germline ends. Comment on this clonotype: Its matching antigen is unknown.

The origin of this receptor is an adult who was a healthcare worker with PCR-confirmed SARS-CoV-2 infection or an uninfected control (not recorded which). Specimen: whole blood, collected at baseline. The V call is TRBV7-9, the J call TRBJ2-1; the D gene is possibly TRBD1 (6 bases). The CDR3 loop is CASSPIGQLNNEQFF. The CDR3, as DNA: TGTGCCAGCAGCCCAATAGGACAGTTAAACAATGAGCAGTTCTTC.